This TCR beta chain emerged from a study of beta chain features in type 1 diabetes. This clone has more than one count but fewer than ten. Antigen specificity is unknown. General study findings and limits: There was a moderate but significant shortening of TCRB CDR3s in all four CD4+ subsets of Type 1 diabetes patients.

Investigators reverse transcribed all isolated RNA, so they sequenced expressed TCRB transcripts. Naive, central memory and regulatory T cell samples came to a mean of approximately 4 million reads. Clones were read by immunoSEQ multiplex PCR, and TCRdb kept only the in-frame ones, dropping some. The sample lists around 140,000 clones, around 9% occurring once. Trimming removed 0 bases at V and 1 base at J, with 5 bases between. The germline CDR1 and CDR2 sequences are SGHNT and YYREEE (reference sequence). This CDR3 spans 14 amino acids. This TCR derives from a man aged 25 to 40 with type 1 diabetes. The V gene is TRBV5-4, the J gene TRBJ2-4; D not certain. Sample: central memory CD4+ T cells from blood. The CDR3 coding sequence is TGTGCCAGCAGCTTGGGAGATGCCAAAAACATTCAGTACTTC. It is translated as CASSLGDAKNIQYF.